Listed below are T cell receptor beta chains from one sample, sequenced in a study of blood T cell repertoires in COVID-19. Clones were read by immunoSEQ multiplex PCR, and TCRdb kept only the in-frame ones, dropping some. The repertoire holds 150,000 to 200,000 clones, with roughly nine tenths as singletons. The sample consisted of PBMCs or T cells enriched from blood (not recorded which). These receptor sequences come from a woman in her thirties or forties in a cohort exposed to, infected with or recovered from COVID-19 (not recorded which). Each CDR3 is given with its conserved first and last residue. The D gene is left open where the match is weak. Clone size appears in some rows only: once, few, many, or a class for an expanded clone.

clone size	V gene	D gene	J gene	CDR3 DNA	CDR3 protein
once	TRBV6-5	-	TRBJ2-7	TGTGCCAGCAGCTTCGGAGGACCTCCCTACGAGCAGTACTTC	CASSFGGPPYEQYF
-	TRBV9	-	TRBJ1-1	TGTGCCAGCAGCGTAATATCCGCAGGGTCCGGAGTGAACACTGAAGCTTTCTTT	CASSVISAGSGVNTEAFF
-	TRBV2	TRBD1	TRBJ1-5	TGTGCCAGCAGTTTGGACAGGGGACGGGGTCAGCCCCAGCATTTT	CASSLDRGRGQPQHF
-	TRBV30	-	TRBJ2-3	TGTGCCTGGAGCTGGGGCGCAGATACGCAGTATTTT	CAWSWGADTQYF
-	TRBV7-9	TRBD1	TRBJ2-7	TGTGCCAGCAGCCCCTGGGACAGATCCTACGAGCAGTACTTC	CASSPWDRSYEQYF
-	TRBV29-1	TRBD2	TRBJ2-7	TGCAGCGTTGAGGGACTAGCGGGGTCCTACGAGCAGTACTTC	CSVEGLAGSYEQYF
-	TRBV20-1	TRBD2	TRBJ2-5	TGCAGTGCTAGTCGCTTTCCTCCCACTAGCGGGAGGGCAGAAGAGACCCAGTACTTC	CSASRFPPTSGRAEETQYF
-	TRBV5-1	TRBD2	TRBJ2-3	TGCGCCAGCAGCTTGACCCCGACTAGCGGGAACACAGATACGCAGTATTTT	CASSLTPTSGNTDTQYF
-	TRBV27	TRBD1	TRBJ1-4	TGTGCCAGCAGTTCAGAACCGACAGGGGTCGGGGAAAAACTGTTTTTT	CASSSEPTGVGEKLFF
-	TRBV27	TRBD1	TRBJ1-2	TGTGCCAGCACTAGCGACAGGGGGCAAAGTGGCTACACCTTC	CASTSDRGQSGYTF
-	TRBV16	TRBD1	TRBJ1-3	TGTGCCAGCAGCCAATCCGGACAGGTACGAAACACCATATATTTT	CASSQSGQVRNTIYF
-	TRBV28	-	TRBJ1-6	TGTGCCAGCAGTTTCTTGTTTTGGCCCTATAATTCACCCCTCCACTTT	CASSFLFWPYNSPLHF
-	TRBV27	-	TRBJ2-2	TGTGCCAGCAGTTTATCGGCAGGGATTAACACCGGGGAGCTGTTTTTT	CASSLSAGINTGELFF
-	TRBV9	-	TRBJ1-5	TGTGCCAGCAGCGTAGAGGAGGCGGGAGACAAAAGGTATAGCAATCAGCCCCAGCATTTT	CASSVEEAGDKRYSNQPQHF
-	TRBV11-2	TRBD2	TRBJ2-1	TGTGCCAGCAGCTCCCCTCGTGCGGGAGGGCCGTACAATGAGCAGTTCTTC	CASSSPRAGGPYNEQFF
-	TRBV4-1	TRBD2	TRBJ2-1	TGCGCCAGCAGCCAGGCCGGGACTAGCAGGGCTGAGCAGTTCTTC	CASSQAGTSRAEQFF
-	TRBV7-9	TRBD1	TRBJ1-2	TGTGCCAGCAGCTTAACCGACAGGGAGTCCCGAGAGGGCTACACCTTC	CASSLTDRESREGYTF
-	TRBV11-2	-	TRBJ2-1	TGTGCCAGCAGCTTTGACTGGGGGGACTCAGGCTACAATGAGCAGTTCTTC	CASSFDWGDSGYNEQFF
-	TRBV6-6	-	TRBJ2-2	TGTGCCAGCAGGAAAGAACTCGGGGGGCGAACCGGGGAGCTGTTTTTT	CASRKELGGRTGELFF
-	TRBV10-3	TRBD1	TRBJ1-1	TGTGCCATCAGTGGGACAGGGAACACTGAAGCTTTCTTT	CAISGTGNTEAFF
once	TRBV14	-	TRBJ2-3	TGTGCCAGCAGTCCTCGGCCAAGACACACAGATACGCAGTATTTT	CASSPRPRHTDTQYF
-	TRBV19	-	TRBJ2-2	TGTGCCAGTCTCCGCGGCGGCAGGAACACCGGGGAGCTGTTTTTT	CASLRGGRNTGELFF
-	TRBV6-5	TRBD1	TRBJ1-1	TGTGCCAGCAGTTACCGGGTGGGACAGGGGACTGAAGCTTTCTTT	CASSYRVGQGTEAFF
-	TRBV4-1	TRBD1	TRBJ2-7	TGCGCCAGCAGCCTTGGACAGGGCGAGCAGTACTTC	CASSLGQGEQYF
-	TRBV28	TRBD1	TRBJ1-6	TGTGCCAGCACAACCCCGACAGGGCCAGGATCACCCCTCCACTTT	CASTTPTGPGSPLHF
-	TRBV15	TRBD2	TRBJ2-1	TGTGCCACCAGCGGACTAGATAGCGGGAGGCCGTTCTTC	CATSGLDSGRPFF
-	TRBV27	-	TRBJ2-4	TGTGCCAGCAGTTACTCCTTAGCGAGAGCCAAAAACATTCAGTACTTC	CASSYSLARAKNIQYF
-	TRBV6-6	-	TRBJ2-7	TGTGCCAGCAGCCCGTTCAGCGGTGCTGGCTACGAGCAGTACTTC	CASSPFSGAGYEQYF
-	TRBV4-1	-	TRBJ2-7	TGCGCCAGCAGCCAGAGAAGAGAGAGCTCCTACGAGCAGTACTTC	CASSQRRESSYEQYF
once	TRBV4-1	-	TRBJ1-1	TGCGCCAGCAGCCAAGAGGTGTCGGGGGGTGAAGCTTTCTTT	CASSQEVSGGEAFF
-	TRBV5-1	TRBD2	TRBJ2-5	TGCGCCAGCAGCCGGACTAGCGGGGGGCGGGAGACCCAGTACTTC	CASSRTSGGRETQYF
-	TRBV29-1	TRBD1	TRBJ2-7	TGCAGCGTGAGGGGGGCGGGGACAGGTTCCTACGAGCAGTACTTC	CSVRGAGTGSYEQYF
-	TRBV28	-	TRBJ1-5	TGTGCCGCGGGCCCCCGCGGACCCCAGCCCCAGCATTTT	CAAGPRGPQPQHF
-	TRBV11-3	TRBD2	TRBJ2-7	TGTGCCAGCAGCTTAGTTACTAGCGGGAGATACGAGCAGTACTTC	CASSLVTSGRYEQYF
-	TRBV7-8	TRBD1	TRBJ1-2	TGTGCCAGCAGCCCCAAGACAGGGGGCCCCTATGGCTACACCTTC	CASSPKTGGPYGYTF
-	TRBV11-2	TRBD1	TRBJ1-1	TGTGCCAGCTCCCTGGACAGGGTGACCACTGAAGCTTTCTTT	CASSLDRVTTEAFF
-	TRBV18	-	TRBJ2-2	TGTGCCAGCTCACAAATTCCGGGGAACGCGAACACCGGGGAGCTGTTTTTT	CASSQIPGNANTGELFF
-	TRBV2	TRBD1	TRBJ1-1	TGTGCCAGCAGGGAGGGACAGGGGACTGAAGCTTTCTTT	CASREGQGTEAFF
-	TRBV5-1	TRBD1	TRBJ2-2	TGCGCCAGCAGCTACAGGGGAACCGGGGAGCTGTTTTTT	CASSYRGTGELFF